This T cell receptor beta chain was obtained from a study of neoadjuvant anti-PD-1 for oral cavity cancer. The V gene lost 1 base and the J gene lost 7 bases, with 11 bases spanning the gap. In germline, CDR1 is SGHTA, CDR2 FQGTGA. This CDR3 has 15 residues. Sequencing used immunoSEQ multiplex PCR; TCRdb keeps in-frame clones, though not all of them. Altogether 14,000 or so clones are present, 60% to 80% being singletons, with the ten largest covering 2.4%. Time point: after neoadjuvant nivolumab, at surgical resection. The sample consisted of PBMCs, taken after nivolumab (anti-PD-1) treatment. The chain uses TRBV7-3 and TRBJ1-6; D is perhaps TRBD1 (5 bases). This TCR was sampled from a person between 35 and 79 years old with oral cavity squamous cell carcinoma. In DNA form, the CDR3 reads TGTGCCAGCAGCTTAATGGGACCGAGGAATTCACCCCTCCACTTT. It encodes CASSLMGPRNSPLHF.